This TCR beta chain was sequenced for a study of type 1 regulatory T cells. On the study more broadly: This in vitro CD4 product, T-allo10, is enriched for Tr1 cells and alloantigen-specific. Findings and caveats of the study: Compared with non-type 1 regulatory T cells, type 1 regulatory T cells showed a more restricted TCR repertoire.

This clonotype turned up a few times. Its antigen remains unknown. The CDR3 is 15 amino acids. CDR1 and CDR2 (germline): SQVTM, ANQGSEA. The ends were cut back, 3 bases at V and 5 bases at J, with 19 bases in the middle. TCRdb recomputed calls from the reads with MiXCR, one row per CDR3 protein. The sample lists fewer than 75,000 distinct CDR3 sequences; almost 50% were seen once. This TCR was recovered from a human donor in good health. The chain has TRBV29-1 and TRBJ2-5; D is possibly TRBD2 (6 bases). What was sequenced was cultured non-Tr1 T cells, either the whole culture or a sorted T cell fraction (not recorded which). CDR3 region: CSVEGGTVPWETQYF. As DNA, the CDR3 is TGCAGCGTTGAGGGGGGAACAGTCCCATGGGAGACCCAGTACTTC.